This T cell receptor (beta chain) comes out of a study of T cell responses to AZD1222 COVID-19 vaccine (dated by TCRdb to the early 2020s). Regarding the study in general: Because spike-specific TCR depth and breadth did not differ between the two schedules, AZD1222 recipients who got a second dose at roughly 4 weeks were pooled with those who got a second dose at roughly 12 weeks. A total of just over 230 trial participants underwent TCR sequencing, of whom 207 received two doses of AZD1222 and about 25 received two doses of the MenACWY control vaccine. Enrollment into the trials was organized by age into subgroups of 18-55, 56-69 and 70-plus years, and those subgroups contained roughly 150, 30 and 60 TCR-sequenced participants, respectively. General findings and caveats noted by the study authors: The 56-69-year group was small, and its depth increase did not reach significance, likely because of low power. Because no day 14 peak-response samples were available, the repertoires could be characterized only after the peak T cell response. The whole spike protein was spanned by vaccine-associated CD4 TCRs, and dominant responses were seen in regions 160-218 and 743-854. Participants were mostly white British and included more females than males, and it was suggested by the authors that clonal diversity may have been underestimated. Reportedly, close to half of the unique spike-specific TCRs recognized epitopes lying outside the regions that are mutated in the B.1.351 and B.1.1.7 variants. Conclusions about previously exposed vaccinees were limited because only six AZD1222 recipients were SARS-CoV-2 seropositive at baseline. After two AZD1222 doses, spike-specific TCR breadth and depth were significantly higher than at day 0 and than in MenACWY recipients.

Via the germline V gene, CDR1 is SGHAT and CDR2 FQNNGV. V and J are truncated by 1 base and 0 bases respectively, leaving an intervening sequence of 10 bases. Taken from cysteine to phenylalanine, the CDR3 has 15 residues. Only the CDR3 DNA is retained, 45 bases long and in frame from the first base. Comments on this clone: The antigen this receptor binds is unknown. No much larger clonotype is one base removed from it; base qualities were not supplied.

This sample's time point label indicates: baseline before first vaccination. Vaccinee samples were obtained from the UK trials COV001 and COV002, which included a single-blind randomized controlled phase 2/3 trial of AZD1222 (ChAdOx1 nCoV-19) in healthy adults. For TCRbeta chain sequencing, PBMC samples from trial participants were taken at day 0 and at day 28 after the second dose. The CDR3 regions of human TCRbeta chains were analyzed by immunosequencing. The study's processing was this. Repertoire TCRs were matched against a reference library of SARS-CoV-2-specific TCRs generated with the MIRA antigen-specificity platform. Breadth was defined as the fraction of unique TCRs that were SARS-CoV-2-associated, and depth was defined as the fraction of total T cells that were SARS-CoV-2-associated. Using the MIRA data, each spike-specific TCR was assigned both to the spike region to which the TCR was reactive and to a CD4 or CD8 class. Log10-transformed breadth and depth values were compared by one-way ANOVA with Sidak's multiple comparisons tests. Not all clones reach the TCRdb copy of this immuneACCESS table, which keeps in-frame sequences only. Checked studies attribute under half of the gap to unresolved V genes and leave the rest unexplained. The DNA gave D and trimming, while V, J and clone size come from that table. The sample yields 150,000 to 200,000 clones; more than 85% were counted once. Clones ranked in the top ten supply around 4% of the sample.

This TCR came from an adult in good health. The starting material was peripheral blood, obtained on day 0 of AZD1222 vaccination. This chain joins TRBV11-2 to TRBJ2-7, with a tentative D call of TRBD1 or TRBD2, each matching 5 bases. The CDR3 protein sequence reads: CASSLAHGTSYEQYF. DNA sequence: TGTGCCAGCAGCTTAGCCCATGGGACCTCCTACGAGCAGTACTTC. The CDR3, completed at both ends by the reference TRBV11-2 and TRBJ2-7 genes, gives the full variable domain EAGVAQSPRYKIIEKRQSVAFWCNPISGHATLYWYQQILGQGPKLLIQFQNNGVVDDSQLPKDRFSAERLKGVDSTLKIQPAKLEDSAVYLCASSLAHGTSYEQYFGPGTRLTVT.